This TCR beta chain was profiled in a study of shared clonotypes between healthy human individuals. Study-wide findings and caveats: A handful of donors shared approximately 5% of their naive CD4 clonotypes.

Notes on this clone: Its antigen is unknown.

Looked up from germline, CDR1 is SGHTA and CDR2 is FQGNSA. The CDR3 consists of 14 residues. With 2 bases removed from V and 8 bases from J, the gap between germline ends came to 15 bases. The method was immunoSEQ multiplex PCR; TCRdb's version includes in-frame clones alone and lacks a portion of them. The data hold about a million clones, with approximately 80% observed a single time. The chain recombines TRBV7-2 with TRBJ1-2; a weak D match, TRBD1 (6 bases). This clonotype was obtained from a man between 18 and 29 years old in good health. Some clones in this sample may be carry-over from other donors' samples. The sample consisted of memory CD4+ T cells from PBMCs. Subset specified: CD45RA-negative fraction. The CDR3, as DNA: TGTGCCAGCAGCTTACTTCAGGGGCCCGGGGGCTACACCTTC. As protein: CASSLLQGPGGYTF.